These 21 T cell receptor beta chains were all obtained from the same sample, sequenced in a study of CD8+ T cells in alopecia areata. In each case, RNA was isolated and then reverse transcribed into cDNA as the sequencing template. The assay was immunoSEQ multiplex PCR, and TCRdb's table has in-frame clones only and misses some. The repertoire includes 90,000 to 130,000 clones, about 60% of them detected once, and roughly 25% sits in the top ten. Sequencing used NKG2D-low CD8+ T cells sorted from blood. These receptors originate from a human donor with alopecia areata.

The genes are TRBV7-6 and TRBJ2-1, with 11 positions matching TRBD2. The length of the CDR3 is 15 residues. CDR1 and CDR2 (germline): SGHVS, FNYEAQ. V trimming: 5 bases; J trimming: 7 bases; junction bases outside the gene matches: 7. CDR3 sequence (DNA): TGTGCCAGCAGCCCTACTAGCGGGAGAGTAAATGAGCAGTTCTTC. It yields the protein CASSPTSGRVNEQFF. Combining the CDR3 with reference TRBV7-6 and TRBJ2-1 gives the whole variable domain GAGVSQSPRYKVTKRGQDVALRCDPISGHVSLYWYRQALGQGPEFLTYFNYEAQQDKSGLPNDRFSAERPEGSISTLTIQRTEQRDSAMYRCASSPTSGRVNEQFFGPGTRLTVL.

This clone was detected only a few times. The chain couples TRBV5-1 to TRBJ2-6; D might be TRBD1 or TRBD2, each matching 5 bases. The length of the CDR3 is 18 residues. Germline CDR1 and CDR2: SGHRS and YFSETQ. Trimming removed 0 bases at V and 0 bases at J, with 13 bases between. DNA for the CDR3: TGCGCCAGCAGCTTGGTATTGGGACCTGCCTCTGGGGCCAACGTCCTGACTTTC. It codes for CASSLVLGPASGANVLTF.

The chain links TRBV7-9 to TRBJ2-3; D possibly uses TRBD1 or TRBD2 (6 bases each). CDR1 SEHNR and CDR2 FQNEAQ come from the germline V gene (reference sequence). This CDR3 is 16 amino acids long. V was pared by 4 bases and J by 0 bases, with 14 bases between. The CDR3 loop reads CASSSITGGSTDTQYF. As DNA, the CDR3 is TGTGCCAGCAGCTCTATAACCGGGGGCAGCACAGATACGCAGTATTTT.

The chain carries TRBV6-5 and TRBJ2-1; 8 positions match TRBD2. V lost 2 bases and J lost 3; bases outside the gene matches: 3. The CDR3 is 15 amino acids. Germline V gene data show CDR1 as MNHEY and CDR2 as SVGAGI. CDR3 nucleotides: TGTGCCAGCAGTTACGGGACTAGTAGCTACAATGAGCAGTTCTTC. Its translation is CASSYGTSSYNEQFF.

The chain uses TRBV4-1 and TRBJ2-2; TRBD2 is a possible D gene (6 bases). This CDR3 spans 16 amino acids. The germline CDR1 and CDR2 sequences are MGHRA and YSYEKL. The germline V and J ends were trimmed by 1 base and 7 bases, with 16 bases remaining between them. CDR3 sequence (DNA): TGCGCCAGCAGCCAAGTTACGGGAGCAACGGGCGGGGAGCTGTTTTTT. It is translated as CASSQVTGATGGELFF.

This clone has a handful of counts. The V call is TRBV19, the J call TRBJ2-5, with TRBD2 matching 10 bases. There are 13 residues in the CDR3. Germline V gives CDR1 LNHDA, CDR2 SQIVND (reference sequence). V was clipped by 3 bases and J by 8 bases; unmatched bases: 3. The CDR3 DNA is TGTGCCAGTAGTATTTCTAGCGGGGGCACCCAGTACTTC. This codes for CASSISSGGTQYF. Supplemented by reference TRBV19 and TRBJ2-5, the full variable domain reads DGGITQSPKYLFRKEGQNVTLSCEQNLNHDAMYWYRQDPGQGLRLIYYSQIVNDFQKGDIAEGYSVSREKKESFPLTVTSAQKNPTAFYLCASSISSGGTQYFGPGTRLLVL.

The chain combines TRBV7-9 with TRBJ2-7; TRBD2 agrees at 9 bases. J lost 0 bases, V lost 5 bases, and 14 bases had no gene match. Germline loops: CDR1 SEHNR, CDR2 FQNEAQ (reference sequence). The CDR3 is made up of 18 amino acids. For the CDR3, the DNA is TGTGCCAGCAGCCCTCCTTTGGCGGGAGGGCCGAGCTCCTACGAGCAGTACTTC. Amino acids: CASSPPLAGGPSSYEQYF.

A word on this clone: The junction departs from germline at one end; a sequencing error may be responsible. This chain uses TRBV7-7 with TRBJ2-2; no reliable D call. The CDR3 loop spans 13 amino acids. The germline V gene encodes CDR1 SSHAT and CDR2 FNYEAQ (reference sequence). CDR3 residues: CASSRMMGGELFF. The DNA of the CDR3 is TGTGCTAGCAGTCGTATGATGGGCGGGGAGCTGTTTTTT.

V and J are TRBV29-1 and TRBJ1-4; D uncertain. CDR3 length: 12 amino acids. The germline CDR1 and CDR2 sequences are SQVTM and ANQGSEA. Trimming pared 3 bases from V and 4 bases from J, leaving 6 bases between. Here the CDR3 reads CSVDGNNEKLFF. In DNA, the CDR3 is TGCAGCGTTGATGGGAATAATGAAAAACTGTTTTTT.

Turning to this clone: The junction departs from the called germline gene at one end, perhaps through a read error. The chain uses TRBV2 and TRBJ2-7, with 10 nucleotides matching TRBD1. Germline V lookup: CDR1 SNHLY, CDR2 FYNNEI. The CDR3 length is 8 residues. CDR3 nucleotide sequence: TGTGCCACCCGGGACAGGGGCTTC. Translating gives CATRDRGF.

The rearrangement links TRBV5-1 to TRBJ2-7; D tentatively reads TRBD1 or TRBD2 (6 bases each). The V gene's germline CDR1 is SGHRS and CDR2 YFSETQ. V was clipped by 2 bases and J by 3 bases, with 12 bases between them. CDR3 length: 14 residues. The DNA of the CDR3 is TGCGCCAGCAGCTTAAGGGGGACTGACTACGAGCAGTACTTC. It yields the protein CASSLRGTDYEQYF.

This clone appeared once. V and J are TRBV15 and TRBJ2-2; no firm D call. Germline assignment: CDR1 LNHNV and CDR2 YYDKDF (reference sequence). V was trimmed by 3 bases and J by 7 bases, leaving 12 bases between them. The CDR3 contains 14 residues. The CDR3 is CATSSPTVGGELFF. As DNA, the CDR3 is TGTGCCACCAGCAGCCCCACTGTTGGCGGGGAGCTGTTTTTT.

The chain employs TRBV5-6 and TRBJ2-3; D gene unclear. The germline V gene has CDR1 SGHDT and CDR2 YYEEEE. CDR3 length: 17 amino acids. V was trimmed by 0 bases and J by 5 bases, leaving 19 bases between them. CDR3 DNA sequence: TGTGCCAGCAGCTTGGCCATTGGAGATAGGGTCGTAGATACGCAGTATTTT. This gives the protein CASSLAIGDRVVDTQYF. The variable domain in full, with the rest retrieved from reference TRBV5-6 and TRBJ2-3, is DAGVTQSPTHLIKTRGQQVTLRCSPKSGHDTVSWYQQALGQGPQFIFQYYEEEERQRGNFPDRFSGHQFPNYSSELNVNALLLGDSALYLCASSLAIGDRVVDTQYFGPGTRLTVL.

The chain recombines TRBV7-8 with TRBJ2-1, with no clear D. Trimming took off 3 bases at V and 8 bases at J, with 5 bases between the two ends. From germline, CDR1 is SGHVS and CDR2 FQNEAQ. The CDR3 is made up of 11 amino acids. CDR3 nucleotide sequence: TGTGCCAGCAGCTTTGGAGATGAGCAGTTCTTC. Its translation is CASSFGDEQFF.

This chain joins TRBV13 and TRBJ2-7; weak D call: TRBD2 (5 bases). This CDR3 has 13 amino acids. V was clipped by 0 bases and J by 3 bases, with 6 bases between them. Looked up from germline, CDR1 is PRHDT and CDR2 is FYEKMQ (reference sequence). The CDR3 DNA is TGTGCCAGCAGCTTAGGCGAGGGCTACGAGCAGTACTTC. It is translated as CASSLGEGYEQYF.

The rearrangement uses TRBV13 and TRBJ2-1; no clear D gene. Trimming took off 5 bases at V and 6 bases at J, with 5 bases between the two ends. The germline V gene encodes CDR1 PRHDT and CDR2 FYEKMQ (reference sequence). The CDR3 is 11 amino acids. CDR3 loop: CASSLINEQFF. For the CDR3, the DNA is TGTGCCAGCAGCCTAATCAATGAGCAGTTCTTC.

This chain joins TRBV11-2 and TRBJ2-3; no clear D gene. Germline V gene data show CDR1 as SGHAT and CDR2 as FQNNGV. The CDR3 loop spans 16 amino acids. Deletions cut 3 bases from V and 0 bases from J, with 13 bases between. The CDR3 is CASSFGRSISTDTQYF. Written as DNA, the CDR3 is TGTGCCAGCAGCTTTGGCAGGTCTATCAGCACAGATACGCAGTATTTT.

The chain combines TRBV5-6 with TRBJ1-1; 7 bases map to TRBD1. CDR1 SGHDT and CDR2 YYEEEE come from the germline V gene. The V and J ends lost 2 bases and 2 bases, in that order; junction bases with no gene match: 3. The length of the CDR3 is 14 residues. CDR3 in amino acids: CASSFGTANTEAFF. The CDR3 DNA follows: TGTGCCAGCAGCTTTGGGACAGCCAACACTGAAGCTTTCTTT.

The rearrangement links TRBV4-2 to TRBJ1-1; no clear D. The V gene's germline CDR1 is LGHNA and CDR2 YNFKEQ. This CDR3 contains 12 residues. V lost 1 base and J lost 7, with 7 bases in between. CDR3 protein: CASSQVGFEAFF. DNA of the CDR3: TGTGCCAGCAGCCAAGTGGGCTTTGAAGCTTTCTTT.

In its sample, this clone was seen once. The chain has TRBV27 and TRBJ2-7; D may be TRBD1 (6 bases). Trimming cost V 0 bases and J 9 bases, with 12 bases left between them. CDR1 and CDR2 from the germline V gene are MNHEY and SMNVEV (reference sequence). This CDR3 comprises 13 residues. Here the CDR3 DNA reads TGTGCCAGCAGTTTATCGGGGGCTATCGGGCAGTACTTC. Amino acid sequence: CASSLSGAIGQYF.

The chain employs TRBV4-1 and TRBJ2-7, with D perhaps TRBD1 (5 bases). The germline gives CDR1 MGHRA, CDR2 YSYEKL. V lost 1 base and J 3 bases, leaving 16 bases between the germline ends. This CDR3 is built from 16 residues. CDR3 amino acids: CASSQVQTGEDYEQYF. CDR3 nucleotides: TGCGCCAGCAGCCAAGTGCAAACAGGAGAAGACTACGAGCAGTACTTC.